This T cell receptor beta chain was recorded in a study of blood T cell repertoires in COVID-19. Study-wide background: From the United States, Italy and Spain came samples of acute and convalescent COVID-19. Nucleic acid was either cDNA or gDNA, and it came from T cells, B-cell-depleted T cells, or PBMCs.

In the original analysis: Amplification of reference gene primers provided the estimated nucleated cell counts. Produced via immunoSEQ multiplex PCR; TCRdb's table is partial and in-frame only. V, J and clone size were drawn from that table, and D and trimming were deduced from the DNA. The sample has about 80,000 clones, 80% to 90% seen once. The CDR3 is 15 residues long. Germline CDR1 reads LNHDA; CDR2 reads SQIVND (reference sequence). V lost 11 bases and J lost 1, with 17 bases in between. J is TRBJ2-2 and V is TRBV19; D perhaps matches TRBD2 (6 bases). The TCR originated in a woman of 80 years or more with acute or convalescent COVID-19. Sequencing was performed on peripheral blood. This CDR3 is CAPATGELNTGELFF. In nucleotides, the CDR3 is TGTGCCCCTGCGACGGGAGAGCTGAACACCGGGGAGCTGTTTTTT.